This entry lists 29 T cell receptor beta chains sequenced from one sample in a study of shared clonotypes between healthy human individuals. Assay: immunoSEQ multiplex PCR; the TCRdb copy retains only in-frame clones and omits some. The sample records roughly 2,000,000 clones, 85% to 95% being singletons. CD8 cells classed as naive were CD45RO-negative and positively selected for CCR7, excluding terminally differentiated effector memory CD45RA+ cells. Sequenced material: naive CD8+ T cells sorted from blood. The receptors stem from a man aged 18 to 30 in good health.

This rearrangement joins TRBV27 to TRBJ2-7, with unresolved D. The CDR3 is made up of 16 amino acids. V was pared by 2 bases and J by 7 bases, with 21 bases between. The V gene's germline CDR1 is MNHEY and CDR2 SMNVEV (reference sequence). The CDR3 region is CASSLTPSLAYVEQYF. Here the CDR3 DNA reads TGTGCCAGCAGTTTAACCCCTAGTTTAGCCTACGTAGAGCAGTACTTC.

The CDR3: CASSGPPRNNEQFF. The CDR3, as DNA: TGTGCCAGCTCGGGACCCCCTCGGAACAATGAGCAGTTCTTC. J is TRBJ2-1 and V is TRBV27; either TRBD1 or TRBD2 may fit D (5 bases each). The CDR3 loop spans 14 amino acids. Germline V gene sequence: CDR1 MNHEY, CDR2 SMNVEV (reference sequence). V was clipped by 8 bases and J by 5 bases, with 16 bases between them.

The chain links TRBV7-9 to TRBJ2-7; D unclear. Trimming cost V 2 bases and J 0 bases, with 11 bases left between them. This CDR3 has 15 amino acids. Looked up from germline, CDR1 is SEHNR and CDR2 is FQNEAQ (reference sequence). CDR3 in DNA: TGTGCCAGCAGCTTATATATCGGCAGCTCCTACGAGCAGTACTTC. It yields the protein CASSLYIGSSYEQYF.

The rearrangement joins TRBV29-1 to TRBJ1-2; no clear D. The CDR3 consists of 12 residues. The V gene lost 4 bases and the J gene lost 6 bases, with 12 bases spanning the gap. Germline CDR1 is SQVTM and CDR2 is ANQGSEA. CDR3 in DNA: TGCAGCGTTGTAGGCACGCAGAATGGCTACACCTTC. It is translated as CSVVGTQNGYTF. Complete variable domain (other parts from reference TRBV29-1 and TRBJ1-2): SAVISQKPSRDICQRGTSLTIQCQVDSQVTMMFWYRQQPGQSLTLIATANQGSEATYESGFVIDKFPISRPNLTFSTLTVSNMSPEDSSIYLCSVVGTQNGYTFGSGTRLTVV.

The chain employs TRBV13 and TRBJ1-6; 11 nucleotides align to TRBD1. CDR3 length equals 16 residues. Germline assignment: CDR1 PRHDT and CDR2 FYEKMQ (reference sequence). V lost 5 bases to trimming and J lost 5 bases; unmatched junction nucleotides: 5. The CDR3 sequence: CASSPRDRGNNSPLHF. The CDR3 DNA follows: TGTGCCAGCAGCCCACGGGACAGGGGGAATAATTCACCCCTCCACTTT.

A remark on this clone: The same CDR3 can be traced to other DNA sequences in this sample. The rearrangement uses TRBV11-2 and TRBJ1-2; 8 nucleotides line up with TRBD1. Germline-derived CDR1 and CDR2 are SGHAT and FQNNGV. This CDR3 contains 14 residues. V lost 1 base, J lost 2 bases, and 0 bases stayed unmatched. For the CDR3, the DNA is TGTGCCAGCAGCTTAGGGACAGGGAACTATGGCTACACCTTC. As protein: CASSLGTGNYGYTF.

V is TRBV9 and J is TRBJ2-1, with 10 bases aligning to TRBD2. Trimming removed 0 bases from V and 8 bases from J; junction bases left unmatched: 8. CDR1 is SGDLS, CDR2 YYNGEE, per germline. This CDR3 region has 16 residues. CDR3 sequence reads: CASSVVVLAGADEQFF. CDR3 DNA sequence: TGTGCCAGCAGCGTAGTAGTTCTAGCGGGAGCCGATGAGCAGTTCTTC.

Comments on this clone: The same CDR3 arises from other DNA sequences in this sample as well. The chain is built from TRBV28 and TRBJ1-1; D remains ambiguous. The germline gives CDR1 MDHEN, CDR2 SYDVKM. The ends were cut back, 3 bases at V and 1 base at J, with 9 bases in the middle. This CDR3 has 14 residues. CDR3 sequence: CASSLVGENTEAFF. The CDR3 region has the DNA TGTGCCAGCAGTTTGGTGGGAGAGAACACTGAAGCTTTCTTT.

V gene TRBV10-3 combines with J gene TRBJ1-1; D is unclear. This CDR3 comprises 15 residues. Germline values: CDR1 ENHRY, CDR2 SYGVKD. V was shortened by 3 bases and J by 0 bases, with 11 bases between the two germline ends. CDR3 sequence (DNA): TGTGCCATCAGTGATAGCGGGGTCCTGAACACTGAAGCTTTCTTT. This encodes CAISDSGVLNTEAFF.

Note on this clone: Other DNA variants within this sample encode the same CDR3. The gene calls are TRBV7-9 and TRBJ2-7; D is unresolved. Trimming cost V 5 bases and J 3 bases, with 5 bases left between them. Germline V gene data show CDR1 as SEHNR and CDR2 as FQNEAQ (reference sequence). The CDR3 runs 11 residues. The CDR3 loop reads CASSRSYEQYF. The DNA of the CDR3 is TGTGCCAGCAGCCGAAGCTACGAGCAGTACTTC.

The gene calls are TRBV7-6 and TRBJ2-7, with unresolved D. The V end was cut by 5 bases, the J end by 7 bases, with 21 bases between. Germline CDR1 SGHVS, CDR2 FNYEAQ. CDR3 size: 15 residues. The CDR3 loop is CASSPATLGRTEQYF. The CDR3 DNA reads as TGTGCCAGCAGCCCAGCGACATTGGGCCGTACTGAGCAGTACTTC.

This chain joins TRBV5-6 and TRBJ2-5, with D tentatively TRBD2 (6 bases). Trimming left V 3 bases short and J 5 bases short, with 14 bases between. The CDR3 loop spans 14 amino acids. CDR1 and CDR2 (germline): SGHDT, YYEEEE. Written as DNA, the CDR3 is TGTGCCAGCAGCTCTCGGGGAGGAATTGAGACCCAGTACTTC. It yields the protein CASSSRGGIETQYF.

On this clone: Other DNA variants within this sample encode the same CDR3. The genes are TRBV27 and TRBJ2-5, with D perhaps matching TRBD1 or TRBD2 (5 bases each). The ends were cut back, 3 bases at V and 3 bases at J, with 8 bases in the middle. Germline-derived CDR1 and CDR2 are MNHEY and SMNVEV (reference sequence). The CDR3 runs 13 residues. DNA for the CDR3: TGTGCCAGCAGTTTTGTGGGGGAAGAGACCCAGTACTTC. Translating it yields CASSFVGEETQYF.

The chain uses TRBV7-2 and TRBJ2-2; D ambiguous. Germline CDR1 is SGHTA and CDR2 is FQGNSA. Trimming left V 5 bases short and J 5 bases short, with 9 bases between. The CDR3 has 13 amino acids. The CDR3 reads CASSVQWTGELFF. CDR3 DNA sequence: TGTGCCAGCAGCGTACAATGGACCGGGGAGCTGTTTTTT.

This clone has a single count. This chain connects TRBV29-1 to TRBJ2-4; TRBD1 might be the D (5 bases). Germline CDR1 is SQVTM and CDR2 is ANQGSEA. Trimming shortened V by 3 bases and J by 0 bases, and 15 bases separated the two germline ends. The CDR3 has 16 amino acids. In DNA, the CDR3 is TGCAGCGTTGAGGACGACAGAGAATTAGCCAAAAACATTCAGTACTTC. It translates to CSVEDDRELAKNIQYF. Supplemented by reference TRBV29-1 and TRBJ2-4, the full variable domain reads SAVISQKPSRDICQRGTSLTIQCQVDSQVTMMFWYRQQPGQSLTLIATANQGSEATYESGFVIDKFPISRPNLTFSTLTVSNMSPEDSSIYLCSVEDDRELAKNIQYFGAGTRLSVL.

The V and J genes are TRBV30 and TRBJ2-7, with D perhaps matching TRBD1 or TRBD2 (5 bases each). Germline V gene lookup returns CDR1 GTSNPN and CDR2 SVGIG (reference sequence). The CDR3 has 13 amino acids. Trimming removed 3 bases at V and 5 bases at J, with 14 bases between. This CDR3 reads CAWSSGTRNEQYF. The CDR3, as DNA: TGTGCCTGGAGCTCAGGGACGAGGAACGAGCAGTACTTC.

The V and J genes are TRBV14 and TRBJ2-5; the match to TRBD2 covers 7 bases. CDR1 SGHDN and CDR2 FVKESK come from the germline V gene. The length of the CDR3 is 17 residues. The V and J ends lost 0 bases and 4 bases, in that order; junction bases with no gene match: 11. The CDR3 sequence: CASSQDFGLGVRETQYF. Written as DNA, the CDR3 is TGTGCCAGCAGCCAAGATTTCGGACTAGGGGTCAGAGAGACCCAGTACTTC.

V and J are TRBV7-8 and TRBJ2-7; 9 bases fit TRBD1. The CDR3 extends over 14 amino acids. After removal of 5 bases from V and 7 bases from J, the junction contained 9 bases not matched to a gene. Germline lookup yields CDR1 SGHVS and CDR2 FQNEAQ. CDR3 nucleotides: TGTGCCAGCAGCCTCCGGGACAGGGTTTATGAGCAGTACTTC. This sequence encodes CASSLRDRVYEQYF.

J is TRBJ2-3 and V is TRBV7-8; TRBD2 aligns across 16 bases. The CDR3 consists of 20 residues. V shed 5 bases and J 0 bases; nucleotides not matched to a gene: 11. CDR1 is SGHVS and CDR2 is FQNEAQ in the germline V gene. This CDR3 is CASSPGLAGGPYPSTDTQYF. The DNA for the CDR3 is TGTGCCAGCAGCCCGGGACTAGCGGGAGGGCCGTACCCGAGCACAGATACGCAGTATTTT.

This clone has only one observation. The chain links TRBV6-1 to TRBJ2-2; the D gene could be TRBD1 or TRBD2 (5 bases each). The CDR3 has 14 amino acids. Germline CDR1 is MNHNS and CDR2 is SASEGT. V was cut by 8 bases and J by 4 bases, with 14 bases left in between. This CDR3 reads CASGYGGATGELFF. The CDR3 DNA sequence: TGTGCCAGCGGGTATGGGGGTGCCACCGGGGAGCTGTTTTTT.

The rearrangement uses TRBV11-2 and TRBJ1-6; a possible D gene is TRBD1 (6 bases). The V end was cut by 1 base, the J end by 9 bases, with 13 bases between. CDR1 and CDR2 from the germline V gene are SGHAT and FQNNGV. The CDR3 totals 15 residues. The CDR3 bases are TGTGCCAGCAGCTTAGTTTCCGGGGGCATTTCACCCCTCCACTTT. Translating gives CASSLVSGGISPLHF.

V is TRBV30 and J is TRBJ1-2; D remains ambiguous. This CDR3 has 13 amino acids. V was shortened by 2 bases and J by 7 bases, with 14 bases between the two germline ends. The germline gives CDR1 GTSNPN, CDR2 SVGIG (reference sequence). The CDR3 region has the DNA TGTGCCTGGAGTTCGATGAGCATATCTGGCTACACCTTC. Amino acid sequence: CAWSSMSISGYTF.

The chain recombines TRBV28 with TRBJ2-7, with 7 nucleotides matching TRBD2. V trimming: 4 bases; J trimming: 7 bases; junction bases outside the gene matches: 4. Germline V CDR1 and CDR2: MDHEN, SYDVKM. The CDR3 is 12 residues long. The CDR3 region has the DNA TGTGCCAGCAGTTGGGGGGAGGGGGAGCAGTACTTC. It translates to CASSWGEGEQYF.

The gene calls are TRBV6-5 and TRBJ1-2; weak D call: TRBD1 (6 bases). V lost 0 bases and J 4 bases, leaving 12 bases between the germline ends. Germline CDR1 and CDR2: MNHEY and SVGAGI. The CDR3 runs to 15 residues. The CDR3 DNA reads TGTGCCAGCAGTTACTCCCGCGACAGGACCTATGGCTACACCTTC. It translates to CASSYSRDRTYGYTF.

The genes are TRBV10-2 and TRBJ2-5; maybe TRBD1 (6 bases). V was cut by 7 bases and J by 0 bases, with 9 bases left in between. Germline V lookup: CDR1 WSHSY, CDR2 SAAADI. CDR3 size: 13 residues. CDR3 nucleotides: TGCGCCAGCAAGGGGGACAACCAAGAGACCCAGTACTTC. Translated, it gives CASKGDNQETQYF.

The V and J genes are TRBV9 and TRBJ1-2, with TRBD1 matching over 7 bases. Germline CDR1 is SGDLS and CDR2 is YYNGEE. V shed 5 bases, J shed 4 bases, and the junction held 8 bases outside the gene matches. This CDR3 region has 14 residues. The CDR3 DNA sequence: TGTGCCAGCAGGGTACAGGGGACGAGCTATGGCTACACCTTC. It codes for CASRVQGTSYGYTF.

The chain employs TRBV18 and TRBJ2-7; D is unresolved. V lost 1 base and J lost 3, with 16 bases in between. The CDR3 is 16 residues long. Germline-derived CDR1 and CDR2 are KGHSH and LQKENI. CDR3 DNA sequence: TGTGCCAGCTCACCACTCGCGCAGGACGCGCACTACGAGCAGTACTTC. It yields the protein CASSPLAQDAHYEQYF.

V gene TRBV30 combines with J gene TRBJ2-7; D gene unclear. The CDR3 runs 13 residues. V was clipped by 4 bases and J by 1 base, with 11 bases between them. Germline CDR1 reads GTSNPN; CDR2 reads SVGIG (reference sequence). In DNA, the CDR3 is TGTGCCTGGACTCCCGCGCCTTCCTACGAGCAGTACTTC. Its protein is CAWTPAPSYEQYF.

V usage is TRBV30 and J usage is TRBJ1-1; 7 positions agree with TRBD1. Losses at the gene ends were 6 bases for V and 0 bases for J; bases not matched to a gene: 10. The CDR3 has 15 amino acids. CDR1 is GTSNPN, CDR2 SVGIG, per germline (reference sequence). CDR3 protein: CACYDAQGVNTEAFF. In DNA, the CDR3 is TGTGCCTGTTACGACGCCCAGGGGGTGAACACTGAAGCTTTCTTT.